A selection of T cell receptor beta chains follows, all from one sample in a study of technical replicates of blood from a handful of donors. TCRdb's table, derived via immunoSEQ multiplex PCR, lists solely in-frame clones and lacks some. Counted here are tens of thousands of clones, 95% to 97% occurring once; the ten biggest clones make up around 0.2%. The sample consisted of T cells isolated from PBMCs. These receptors all come from a human donor in good health. The CDR3 runs from the conserved cysteine through the conserved F or W. D genes are given only for firm matches. The listing skips clone size in some rows; elsewhere it reads once, few, many or a size class.

D,size,J,V,DNA,CDR3
TRBD1,-,TRBJ1-5,TRBV10-1,TGCGCCAGCAGTGAGACAGGGGAAGATCAGCCCCAGCATTTT,CASSETGEDQPQHF
-,-,TRBJ1-1,TRBV6-1,TGTGCCAGCAGTGAACAGGACACTGAAGCTTTCTTT,CASSEQDTEAFF
TRBD2,-,TRBJ2-2,TRBV7-9,TGTGCCAGCAGCTTAGCCGGACTAGCGGGAGCAACGGTCACCGGGGAGCTGTTTTTT,CASSLAGLAGATVTGELFF
-,-,TRBJ2-7,TRBV7-9,TGTGCCAGCAGCTTAGTTGGCAGTGGCGAGCAGTACTTC,CASSLVGSGEQYF
TRBD1,-,TRBJ2-7,TRBV5-4,TGTGCCAGCAGCACGTACAGGGGGCGGGACGAGCAGTACTTC,CASSTYRGRDEQYF
TRBD2,-,TRBJ2-5,TRBV5-1,TGCGCCAGCAGCACTAGCTTTCGACTAGCTGGAGAGACCCAGTACTTC,CASSTSFRLAGETQYF
-,-,TRBJ2-4,TRBV7-9,TGTGCCAGCAGCTCCGACTCACCGAGTAACATTCAGTACTTC,CASSSDSPSNIQYF
TRBD2,-,TRBJ2-5,TRBV9,TGTGCCAGCAGCGTAGCTACTCAGGCTAGCGGGAGTAGGGAGACCCAGTACTTC,CASSVATQASGSRETQYF
-,-,TRBJ2-1,TRBV13,TGTGCCAGCAGCTTAGTCCCGAATGAGCAGTTCTTC,CASSLVPNEQFF
-,-,TRBJ1-6,TRBV30,TGTGCCTGGAGTGATGTCCTTAATTCACCCCTCCACTTT,CAWSDVLNSPLHF
TRBD1,-,TRBJ2-3,TRBV5-4,TGTGCCAGCAGCTTCGGGACAGGGGGCTTCACAGATACGCAGTATTTT,CASSFGTGGFTDTQYF
TRBD2,-,TRBJ2-5,TRBV5-1,TGCGCCAGCAGCGTCGCTAGCGGGAGGGCCCGGGAGACCCAGTACTTC,CASSVASGRARETQYF
-,-,TRBJ1-1,TRBV7-9,TGTGCCAGCAGCTCAAACCCAGGACAGAACACTGAAGCTTTCTTT,CASSSNPGQNTEAFF
-,-,TRBJ1-5,TRBV2,TGTGCCAGCAGTGAAGAATCGGGGTTTCATCAGCCCCAGCATTTT,CASSEESGFHQPQHF
-,few,TRBJ1-1,TRBV9,TGTGCCAGCAGCACCCGCGCAAACACTGAAGCTTTCTTT,CASSTRANTEAFF
-,-,TRBJ2-7,TRBV29-1,TGCAGCGTTCACGAGACAGGTTTGGAGCAGTACTTC,CSVHETGLEQYF
-,-,TRBJ2-7,TRBV7-2,TGTGCCAGCAGACAGAAGGGGCTACGTCTCTACGAGCAGTACTTC,CASRQKGLRLYEQYF
-,-,TRBJ1-4,TRBV5-4,TGTGCCAGCAGCCAGACTAGCGGAGGGAATCCACTTAATGAAAAACTGTTTTTT,CASSQTSGGNPLNEKLFF
-,-,TRBJ2-1,TRBV28,TGTGCCAGCAGTTTTGGGGTGGGGGGGCGCTACAATGAGCAGTTCTTC,CASSFGVGGRYNEQFF
TRBD1,-,TRBJ2-5,TRBV11-3,TGTGCCAGCAGCCACTTCTACCGGGACAGGGGAGGGGAGACCCAGTACTTC,CASSHFYRDRGGETQYF
TRBD1,-,TRBJ2-6,TRBV27,TGTGCCAGCAGTTTAGGCAGGGGGCCCTACTCTGGGGCCAACGTCCTGACTTTC,CASSLGRGPYSGANVLTF
-,-,TRBJ2-2,TRBV7-9,TGTGCCAGCAGCTTAGGTCCCTCGGCGGGGAGGAACACCGGGGAGCTGTTTTTT,CASSLGPSAGRNTGELFF
TRBD1,-,TRBJ2-7,TRBV5-4,TGTGCCAGCAGCTCGGGACAGGGCTCCTACGAGCAGTACTTC,CASSSGQGSYEQYF
TRBD1,once,TRBJ1-1,TRBV29-1,TGCAGCGCAAGTCCTGGACAGGCCTACACTGAAGCTTTCTTT,CSASPGQAYTEAFF
TRBD1,-,TRBJ1-4,TRBV6-1,TGTGCCAGCAGTGATTTAGACAGGGGTGAAAAACTGTTTTTT,CASSDLDRGEKLFF
TRBD1,-,TRBJ1-1,TRBV5-1,TGCGCCAGCAGCTGGGGACAGGACATTGAAGCTTTCTTT,CASSWGQDIEAFF
-,-,TRBJ1-6,TRBV6-5,TGTGCCAGCAGTTACGCGGGGGGGGGTTCACCCCTCCACTTT,CASSYAGGGSPLHF
TRBD2,-,TRBJ2-7,TRBV7-9,TGTGCCAGCAGTTACGGACTAGCGGGGGGAGACCCACCGTGGGAGCAGTACTTC,CASSYGLAGGDPPWEQYF
TRBD1,-,TRBJ2-3,TRBV7-9,TGTGCCAGCAGCGGGCTCTTGCAGGGGGCGAGCTTGTATACGCAGTATTTT,CASSGLLQGASLYTQYF
-,-,TRBJ1-2,TRBV5-1,TGCGCCAGCAGCTTCACTACAACAGGGAGCTATGGCTACACCTTC,CASSFTTTGSYGYTF
TRBD1,-,TRBJ2-1,TRBV20-1,TGCAGTGCTAGAGCAGACAGGGGAATATTCTTC,CSARADRGIFF
-,-,TRBJ2-2,TRBV14,TGTGCCAGCAGCCCTGTACAGGCCCCGAACACCGGGGAGCTGTTTTTT,CASSPVQAPNTGELFF
-,-,TRBJ2-1,TRBV6-5,TGTGCCAGCGGGGGCCAGCGGCACAACAATGAGCAGTTCTTC,CASGGQRHNNEQFF
TRBD1,-,TRBJ2-1,TRBV7-8,TGTGCCAGCAGCTTAGGGGACAGGGTGAACAATGAGCAGTTCTTC,CASSLGDRVNNEQFF
-,once,TRBJ1-5,TRBV9,TGTGCCAGCAGCGTAGAGGGGAATAGCAATCAGCCCCAGCATTTT,CASSVEGNSNQPQHF
-,-,TRBJ2-1,TRBV2,TGTGCCAGCACTTTGACGTCAAGGGGCCATGAGCAGTTCTTC,CASTLTSRGHEQFF
TRBD1,-,TRBJ1-5,TRBV19,TGTGCCAGTATCGACCAAGGACAGGACAATCAGCCCCAGCATTTT,CASIDQGQDNQPQHF
TRBD2,-,TRBJ2-5,TRBV30,TGTGCCTGGATGCAATCCCGGGGGGAAGAGACCCAGTACTTC,CAWMQSRGEETQYF
-,once,TRBJ2-7,TRBV29-1,TGCAGCGTTGAGGAGGGAGACCCGAACGAGCAGTACTTC,CSVEEGDPNEQYF
-,few,TRBJ1-1,TRBV6-4,TGTGCCAGCAGTGACCGGGGAATTGACACTGAAGCTTTCTTT,CASSDRGIDTEAFF
-,-,TRBJ2-1,TRBV7-9,TGTGCCAGCAGCGCCGGGCGGGGCCGACTAGAATCCTACAATGAGCAGTTCTTC,CASSAGRGRLESYNEQFF
-,-,TRBJ2-1,TRBV5-4,TGTGCCAGCAGCCTATCCCCGGGTCCTCAGAGCTCCTACAATGAGCAGTTCTTC,CASSLSPGPQSSYNEQFF
-,-,TRBJ2-3,TRBV5-4,TGTGCCAGCAGCTCAACAGGGTTTGTTGCAGATACGCAGTATTTT,CASSSTGFVADTQYF
TRBD2,-,TRBJ2-2,TRBV11-2,TGTGCCAGCAGGACCCAGCGTCGTCAGCGGGAGGGAAGAACCGGGGAGCTGTTTTTT,CASRTQRRQREGRTGELFF
-,-,TRBJ2-3,TRBV11-2,TGTGCCAGCAGCTTAGGTGATCCAGCTGAGGGGGCAGATACGCAGTATTTT,CASSLGDPAEGADTQYF
-,-,TRBJ1-1,TRBV28,TGTGCCAGCAGTTCCCTTATCCCCTCCGGCAGCACGTCCGGGGAAGCTTTCTTT,CASSSLIPSGSTSGEAFF
TRBD1,-,TRBJ2-1,TRBV30,TGTGCCTGGGAACAGGGGGTCTCTCCTTACAATGAGCAGTTCTTC,CAWEQGVSPYNEQFF
TRBD2,-,TRBJ2-7,TRBV28,TGTGCCAGCAGTACCTCGGGAGCGGGAATGGGATACGAGCAGTACTTC,CASSTSGAGMGYEQYF
TRBD1,-,TRBJ2-3,TRBV11-3,TGTGCCAGCAGCGAGTCAACCTTTACAGGGGCAGATACGCAGTATTTT,CASSESTFTGADTQYF
-,-,TRBJ2-3,TRBV6-6,TGTGCCAGCATGAGCGCAAGCACAGATACGCAGTATTTT,CASMSASTDTQYF
TRBD1,-,TRBJ1-6,TRBV6-1,TGTGCCAGCAGTGGGACAGGCCGGTCACCCCTCCACTTT,CASSGTGRSPLHF
-,-,TRBJ1-1,TRBV6-1,TGTGCCACCTTTGGGGGGGGCTGGATTGCTTTCTTT,CATFGGGWIAFF
TRBD1,-,TRBJ1-2,TRBV4-1,TGCGCCAGCAGCCAAGTAGGGGGCAGGGGCTACACCTTC,CASSQVGGRGYTF
-,-,TRBJ2-1,TRBV25-1,TGTGCCAGCAGTAAGCTACTAGCAGGCAATGAGCAGTTCTTC,CASSKLLAGNEQFF